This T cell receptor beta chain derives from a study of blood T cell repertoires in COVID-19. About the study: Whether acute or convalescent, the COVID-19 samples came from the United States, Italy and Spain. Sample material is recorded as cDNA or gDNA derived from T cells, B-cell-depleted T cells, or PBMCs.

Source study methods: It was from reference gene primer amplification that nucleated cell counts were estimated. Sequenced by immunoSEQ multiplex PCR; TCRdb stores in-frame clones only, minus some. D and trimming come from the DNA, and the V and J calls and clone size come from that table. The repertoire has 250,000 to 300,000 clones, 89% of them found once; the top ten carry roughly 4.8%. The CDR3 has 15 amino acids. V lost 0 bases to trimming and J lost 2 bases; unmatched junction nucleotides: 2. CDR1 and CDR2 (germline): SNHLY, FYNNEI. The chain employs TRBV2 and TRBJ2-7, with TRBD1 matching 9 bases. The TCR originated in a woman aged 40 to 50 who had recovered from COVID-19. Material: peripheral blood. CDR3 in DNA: TGTGCCAGCAGTGAAGCTGGACAGGGGACCTACGAGCAGTACTTC. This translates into CASSEAGQGTYEQYF.